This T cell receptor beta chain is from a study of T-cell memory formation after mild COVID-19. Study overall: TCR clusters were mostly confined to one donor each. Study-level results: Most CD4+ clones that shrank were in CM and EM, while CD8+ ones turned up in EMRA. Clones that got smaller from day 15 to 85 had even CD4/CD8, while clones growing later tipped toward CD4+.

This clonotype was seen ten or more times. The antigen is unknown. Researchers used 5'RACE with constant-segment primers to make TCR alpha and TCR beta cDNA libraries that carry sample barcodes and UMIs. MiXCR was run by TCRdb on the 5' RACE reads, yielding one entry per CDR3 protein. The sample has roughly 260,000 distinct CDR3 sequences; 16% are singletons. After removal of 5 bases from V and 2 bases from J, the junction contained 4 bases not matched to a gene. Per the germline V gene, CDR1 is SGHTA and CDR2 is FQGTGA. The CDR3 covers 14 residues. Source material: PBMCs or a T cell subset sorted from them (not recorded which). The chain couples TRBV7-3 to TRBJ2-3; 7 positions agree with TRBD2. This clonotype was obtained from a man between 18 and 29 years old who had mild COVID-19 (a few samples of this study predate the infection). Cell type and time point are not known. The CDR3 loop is CASSPGTTTDTQYF. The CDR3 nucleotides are TGTGCCAGCAGCCCCGGGACTACCACAGATACGCAGTATTTT.